These 7 T cell receptor beta chains came from one sample sequenced in a study of T-cell memory formation after mild COVID-19. TCRdb processed the 5' RACE reads anew with MiXCR; each CDR3 protein has one entry. The sample includes about 360,000 distinct CDR3 sequences, roughly 13% of them seen just once. The sample comprised PBMCs or a T cell subset sorted from them (not recorded which). These receptors all stem from a man aged 18 to 30 who had mild COVID-19 (a few samples of this study predate the infection). Cell type and time point are not known.

This clonotype was counted many times. The chain combines TRBV7-9 with TRBJ2-7; D is perhaps TRBD2 (6 bases). The germline CDR1 and CDR2 sequences are SEHNR and FQNEAQ (reference sequence). V was clipped by 3 bases and J by 7 bases, with 10 bases between them. This CDR3 contains 12 residues. The CDR3 region is CASSFSGDEQYV. The CDR3, as DNA: TGTGCCAGCAGCTTTTCGGGGGATGAGCAGTACGTC.

This clonotype turned up a few times. The CDR3 is CASSQDLGGKYGYTF. CDR3 DNA sequence: TGCGCCAGCAGCCAAGATCTTGGGGGGAAGTATGGCTACACCTTC. This chain connects TRBV4-3 to TRBJ1-2, with D possibly matching TRBD1 (5 bases). There are 15 residues in the CDR3. Trimming cost V 0 bases and J 5 bases, with 13 bases left between them. Germline CDR1 and CDR2: LGHNA and YSLEER.

The chain is built from TRBV5-1 and TRBJ1-5, with D possibly TRBD1 on 5 matching bases. This CDR3 is built from 15 residues. From germline, CDR1 is SGHRS and CDR2 YFSETQ. V was shortened by 0 bases and J by 0 bases, with 7 bases between the two germline ends. CDR3 in amino acids: CASSLGGDSNQPQHF. The CDR3 DNA reads as TGCGCCAGCAGCTTGGGAGGGGATAGCAATCAGCCCCAGCATTTT.

The CDR3 nucleotides are TGCGCCAGCAGCCAAGAGTATCGGGGGGCCAAAAACATTCAGTACTTC. Its protein product is CASSQEYRGAKNIQYF. The chain combines TRBV4-1 with TRBJ2-4; perhaps TRBD2 as D (6 bases). With 0 bases removed from V and 1 base from J, the gap between germline ends came to 10 bases. The germline V gene has CDR1 MGHRA and CDR2 YSYEKL. The CDR3 contains 16 residues.

This clonotype was seen only a few times. The V gene is TRBV7-6, the J gene TRBJ1-5, with 9 bases that match TRBD1. V lost 3 bases and J lost 4; bases outside the gene matches: 4. CDR1 and CDR2 from the germline V gene are SGHVS and FNYEAQ. This CDR3 has 15 amino acids. In DNA form, the CDR3 reads TGTGCCAGCAGCTTGGGGACAGGGCTTAATCAGCCCCAGCATTTT. Translation gives CASSLGTGLNQPQHF.

This clonotype was seen more than once but under ten times. The rearrangement links TRBV7-6 to TRBJ2-3, with 8 bases that match TRBD2. V shed 5 bases and J 0 bases; nucleotides not matched to a gene: 7. CDR3 length equals 16 residues. Germline V gene lookup returns CDR1 SGHVS and CDR2 FNYEAQ. CDR3 loop: CASSPLAGASTDTQYF. The CDR3 coding sequence is TGTGCCAGCAGCCCCCTAGCGGGCGCAAGCACAGATACGCAGTATTTT.

The chain links TRBV9 to TRBJ2-1, with D perhaps TRBD2 (6 bases). Germline V gene sequence: CDR1 SGDLS, CDR2 YYNGEE. The ends were cut back, 3 bases at V and 4 bases at J, with 14 bases in the middle. The CDR3 loop spans 15 amino acids. The CDR3, as DNA: TGTGCCAGCAGCGGGACCGGGACTGGTTACAATGAGCAGTTCTTC. Protein product: CASSGTGTGYNEQFF. The full variable domain, its missing parts supplied by reference TRBV9 and TRBJ2-1, is DSGVTQTPKHLITATGQRVTLRCSPRSGDLSVYWYQQSLDQGLQFLIQYYNGEERAKGNILERFSAQQFPDLHSELNLSSLELGDSALYFCASSGTGTGYNEQFFGPGTRLTVL.